The sequence of this TCR beta chain was determined in a study of T cell responses to AZD1222 COVID-19 vaccine (dated by TCRdb to the early 2020s). Turning to the overall study: TCR sequencing was performed for 230 to 250 trial participants, of whom around 210 were given two doses of AZD1222 and approximately 25 were given two doses of MenACWY control vaccine. Trial participants were enrolled by age into 18-55, 56-69 and 70-plus year subgroups, with about 150, 28 and 57 TCR-sequenced participants respectively.

The time point label, read with the paper, signifies: about 28 days (+/-7) after the second vaccine dose. AZD1222 recipients given second doses at about 4 weeks or at about 12 weeks were pooled, since spike-specific TCR depth and breadth were not found to differ between the two schedules. Vaccinee samples were obtained from the UK trials COV001 and COV002, which included a single-blind randomized controlled phase 2/3 trial of AZD1222 (ChAdOx1 nCoV-19) in healthy adults. Trial participant PBMC samples were collected at day 0 and day 28 after the second dose for TCRbeta chain sequencing. CDR1 and CDR2, looked up from the germline V gene, are MNHEY and SVGAGI. The CDR3 runs 14 residues from the cysteine to the phenylalanine. Only the CDR3 region is kept as DNA, spanning 42 bases read in frame from base 1. The germline V and J ends show losses of 4 bases and 4 bases respectively, and no gene match explains 7 bases of the junction.

What the authors observed across the whole study: Vaccine-associated CD4 TCRs spanned the whole spike protein, with dominant responses in regions 160-218 and 743-854. Because no day 14 peak-response samples were available, repertoires were characterized only after the peak T cell response. Most participants were white British and females outnumbered males, and the authors suggested that clonal diversity may have been underestimated. Reportedly, close to half of the unique spike-specific TCRs recognized epitopes lying outside the regions that are mutated in the B.1.351 and B.1.1.7 variants. The 56-69-year group was small, and its depth increase did not reach significance, likely because of low power. A significant rise in spike-specific TCR breadth and depth was observed after two AZD1222 doses relative to day 0 and relative to MenACWY recipients. Conclusions about previously exposed vaccinees are limited because only six or seven AZD1222 recipients were SARS-CoV-2 seropositive at baseline.

The CDR3 regions of human TCRbeta chains were analyzed by immunosequencing. The authors' pipeline ran thus. Repertoire TCRs were checked for matches against a reference library of SARS-CoV-2-specific TCRs that had been generated using the MIRA antigen-specificity platform. Breadth was defined as the fraction of unique TCRs that were SARS-CoV-2-associated, and depth was defined as the fraction of total T cells that were SARS-CoV-2-associated. Each spike-specific TCR was assigned to its reactive spike region and to a CD4 or CD8 class using the MIRA data. Log10-transformed breadth and depth values were compared by one-way ANOVA with Sidak's multiple comparisons tests. The immuneACCESS repertoire file appears here via TCRdb, limited to in-frame rearrangements. These files lack a portion of the clones; in checked studies, under half of the deficit traces to unresolved V genes, and the cause of the others is not known. The DNA gave D and trimming, while V, J and clone size come from that table. This sample is represented by some 160,000 clones; roughly 85% of them were singletons. The top ten clonotypes cover approximately 1% of the sample.

As for this clone: Its antigen target is currently unknown. No qualities accompany the bases; no much larger clone lies one base away.

The sequence joins TRBV6-5 to TRBJ2-7; a stretch of 7 junction bases matches TRBD2. This receptor was identified in an adult who received the AZD1222 COVID-19 vaccine. This sample comprised peripheral blood, obtained 28 days after the second AZD1222 dose. The bases are TGTGCCAGCAGTTCCCGGGGAGGGAAATACGAGCAGTACTTC. This translates into CASSSRGGKYEQYF.